This TCR beta chain comes out of a study of regulatory T cells in long-lasting Graves disease. A note on this clonotype: This sequence may be a read error, since a much larger clone differs from it by one base.

For TCR beta, libraries came from iRepertoire HTBI primers and Arm-PCR of CDR3 regions. Each CDR3 protein gets one entry after TCRdb re-called the multiplex PCR reads with MiXCR. The sample yields around 460,000 distinct CDR3 sequences, about 14% seen once. Time point: newly diagnosed GD, antithyroid drugs for less than 3 months. There was RNA extracted from PBMCs, and the TCR library was made from it. By American Thyroid Association guidelines, Graves' disease was diagnosed in the cohort. This sample also belongs to another study, concerning T cells in Graves' hyperthyroidism and ophthalmopathy. That work adds: Patients aged 18 to 65 with hyperthyroidism were newly diagnosed, with duration under 2 months.

Sequenced material: peripheral blood mononuclear cells (PBMCs), taken at new diagnosis, from a patient treated with antithyroid drugs. The clonotype was recovered from a woman in her forties or fifties with Graves disease.

The CDR3 reads CASSVVAGGREQLF. In DNA, the CDR3 is TGCGCCAGCAGCGTGGTTGCGGGAGGGCGCGAGCAGCTCTTC. The V and J genes are TRBV5-1 and TRBJ2-1; TRBD2 matches 9 bases. Germline V gene lookup returns CDR1 SGHRS and CDR2 YFSETQ. There are 14 residues in the CDR3.